This TCR beta chain was obtained from a study of T cell responses to AZD1222 COVID-19 vaccine (dated by TCRdb to 2020 to 2023). Broadly, across the study: AZD1222 recipients whose second dose came at about 4 weeks and those whose second dose came at about 12 weeks were combined into one group, since spike-specific TCR depth and breadth did not differ between the two schedules. TCR sequencing covered 233 trial participants: 200 to 220 given two doses of AZD1222 and around 26 given two doses of MenACWY control vaccine. Enrollment into the trials was organized by age into subgroups of 18-55, 56-69 and 70-plus years, and those subgroups contained roughly 160, 29 and 62 TCR-sequenced participants, respectively.

General study outcomes and caveats: Reportedly, close to half of the unique spike-specific TCRs recognized epitopes lying outside the regions that are mutated in the B.1.351 and B.1.1.7 variants. Conclusions about previously exposed vaccinees are limited, since just 5 or 6 AZD1222 recipients were seropositive for SARS-CoV-2 at baseline. A significant rise in spike-specific TCR breadth and depth was observed after two AZD1222 doses relative to day 0 and relative to MenACWY recipients. Vaccine-associated CD4 TCRs spanned the whole spike protein, with dominant responses in regions 160-218 and 743-854. Most participants were white British and females outnumbered males, and the authors suggested that clonal diversity may have been underestimated. Because no day 14 peak-response samples were available, repertoires were characterized only after the peak T cell response. The 56-69-year group was small, and its depth increase did not reach significance, likely because of low power.

The CDR3 regions of human TCRbeta chains were subjected to immunosequencing. The study's own analysis went as follows. Repertoire TCRs were matched against a reference library of SARS-CoV-2-specific TCRs generated with the MIRA antigen-specificity platform. Breadth was defined as the fraction of unique TCRs that were SARS-CoV-2-associated, and depth was defined as the fraction of total T cells that were SARS-CoV-2-associated. Using the MIRA data, each spike-specific TCR was assigned both to the spike region to which the TCR was reactive and to a CD4 or CD8 class. Log10-transformed breadth and depth values were compared by one-way ANOVA with Sidak's multiple comparisons tests. In its TCRdb copy, this immuneACCESS table keeps in-frame sequences only and misses some clones. Where compared with another copy, unresolved V genes explain less than half of these, and the others have no known cause. V, J and clone size are those of that table, while D and trimming were read from the DNA. The sample table contains around 140,000 clones; only one count was recorded for roughly nine tenths of them. The biggest ten clones account for 1.5% to 2% of the sample.

On this clone: Its recognized antigen is unknown. No base-level quality is on record; no much larger clone is a single base apart.

V and J are trimmed by 5 bases and 6 bases, and the gene matches miss 12 bases of the junction. The CDR3 holds 15 amino acids from the cysteine to the phenylalanine. The DNA shown is the 45-base CDR3, in frame from base 1. Per the germline V gene (reference sequence), SEHNR is the CDR1 and FQNEAQ is the CDR2. The time point label on this specimen signifies: baseline before first vaccination. Vaccinee samples came from UK trials COV001 and COV002, including a single-blind randomized controlled phase 2/3 trial of AZD1222 (ChAdOx1 nCoV-19) in healthy adults. For TCRbeta chain sequencing, PBMC samples from trial participants were taken at day 0 and at day 28 after the second dose.

Here the chain combines TRBV7-9 and TRBJ1-2; 7 bases in between match TRBD1. The sequenced sample was peripheral blood, obtained on day 0 of AZD1222 vaccination. The sequence was obtained from an adult in good health. The bases read TGTGCCAGCAGCCCCCAGGGGGACAGTCCCCATGGCTACACCTTC. This codes for CASSPQGDSPHGYTF. Beyond the CDR3, the reference TRBV7-9 and TRBJ1-2 genes provide the residues; the full variable domain reads: DTGVSQNPRHKITKRGQNVTFRCDPISEHNRLYWYRQTLGQGPEFLTYFQNEAQLEKSRLLSDRFSAERPKGSFSTLEIQRTEQGDSAMYLCASSPQGDSPHGYTFGSGTRLTVV.